The T cell receptor (beta chain) under discussion was sequenced for a study of T cell responses to AZD1222 COVID-19 vaccine. Study overall: Both about-4-week and about-12-week second-dose recipients were combined. Overall study results and limits: Two AZD1222 doses significantly raised spike-specific TCR breadth and depth over controls. Mapped onto spike, vaccine-associated CD4 TCRs spanned it and were dominant at 160-218 and 743-854.

Clones were read by immunoSEQ multiplex PCR, and TCRdb kept only the in-frame ones, dropping some. The profile shows tens of thousands of clones, 70% to 90% of them singletons. With regard to this clone: What it binds is unknown.

The receptor's source is an adult in good health. The specimen comprised peripheral blood, sampled on day 0 of AZD1222 vaccination.

CDR3 in amino acids: CASSFEGQNTEAFF. The CDR3, as DNA: TGTGCCAGCAGCTTCGAGGGACAGAACACTGAAGCTTTCTTT. The V gene is TRBV7-8, the J gene TRBJ1-1; D possibly corresponds to TRBD1 (6 bases). The CDR3 is 14 amino acids. V gave up 3 bases and J gave up 1 base, with 9 bases separating them. Germline CDR1 is SGHVS and CDR2 is FQNEAQ.